This T cell receptor beta chain was recorded in a study of T cell responses to AZD1222 COVID-19 vaccine. Points from the study as a whole: Nearly half of spike-specific TCRs reportedly target unmutated variant regions. Increases in Spike-specific TCR breadth and depth were seen after two AZD1222 doses. Only after the peak T cell response were repertoires sampled.

Repertoires were generated with immunoSEQ multiplex PCR, while TCRdb's copy carries only in-frame clones and drops some. The profile shows around 150,000 clones, less than 95% of them singletons. As concerns this clone: As yet, its antigen is unknown.

The germline gives CDR1 SGHTA, CDR2 FQGTGA. CDR3 length equals 12 residues. V lost 5 bases and J 6 bases, leaving 10 bases between the germline ends. The chain has TRBV7-3 and TRBJ2-5; D is uncertain. The receptor was derived from an adult who received the AZD1222 COVID-19 vaccine. Sequencing was performed on peripheral blood, taken 28 days after the second AZD1222 dose. The CDR3 DNA sequence: TGTGCCAGCAGCAACACCACCCAGACCCAGTACTTC. Amino acids: CASSNTTQTQYF. The whole variable domain, filled in from reference TRBV7-3 and TRBJ2-5, reads GAGVSQTPSNKVTEKGKYVELRCDPISGHTALYWYRQSLGQGPEFLIYFQGTGAADDSGLPNDRFFAVRPEGSVSTLKIQRTERGDSAVYLCASSNTTQTQYFGPGTRLLVL.